Below, 29 T cell receptor beta chains from the same sample are listed, as sequenced in a study of blood T cells in healthy people across ages. The authors ran a second PCR of roughly 6 to 12 cycles using a sample-barcoded 5' primer and a J-beta primer mix. TCRdb itself ran the 5' RACE reads through MiXCR, one entry per CDR3 protein. The sample holds some 900,000 distinct CDR3 sequences, roughly 43% seen once. The material sequenced was blood. These receptors all stem from a man younger than 45 in good health.

The rearrangement joins TRBV12-3 or TRBV12-4 to TRBJ1-4; D not resolved. Trimming cost V 2 bases and J 4 bases, with 11 bases left between them. CDR3 size: 15 residues. This CDR3 reads CASSLRGRSNEKLFF. The DNA for the CDR3 is TGTGCCAGCAGTTTACGAGGAAGGAGTAATGAAAAACTGTTTTTT.

V gene TRBV7-2 combines with J gene TRBJ1-4, with unresolved D. The CDR3 is made up of 13 amino acids. The ends were cut back, 3 bases at V and 0 bases at J, with 2 bases in the middle. Germline V gene data show CDR1 as SGHTA and CDR2 as FQGNSA. Here the CDR3 DNA reads TGTGCCAGCAGCTTTGCAACTAATGAAAAACTGTTTTTT. This translates into CASSFATNEKLFF.

This clonotype was seen a handful of times. This chain joins TRBV6-1 and TRBJ2-4, with D perhaps TRBD1 (6 bases). With 0 bases removed from V and 0 bases from J, the gap between germline ends came to 15 bases. This CDR3 is 18 amino acids long. Germline values: CDR1 MNHNS, CDR2 SASEGT. DNA of the CDR3: TGTGCCAGCAGTGAAGCGGCAGGGGCCTTCGTAGCCAAAAACATTCAGTACTTC. Translation gives CASSEAAGAFVAKNIQYF.

CDR3 loop: CASRSGTSKETQYF. CDR3 bases: TGTGCCAGCAGGTCCGGGACTTCGAAAGAGACCCAGTACTTC. The chain links TRBV3-1 to TRBJ2-5, with D tentatively TRBD2 (6 bases). V shed 6 bases and J shed 3 bases, with 14 bases lying between them. Germline CDR1 is LGHDT and CDR2 is YNNKEL (reference sequence). The CDR3 runs to 14 residues.

The chain is built from TRBV20-1 and TRBJ2-5, with D possibly TRBD1 on 5 matching bases. Germline V gene sequence: CDR1 DFQATT, CDR2 SNEGSKA (reference sequence). This CDR3 has 16 amino acids. V shed 3 bases and J shed 0 bases, with 17 bases lying between them. In DNA form, the CDR3 reads TGCAGTGCTAGTGACAGACCTGAAACGTACCAAGAGACCCAGTACTTC. Translation: CSASDRPETYQETQYF.

This sequence joins TRBV20-1 and TRBJ2-1, with 7 bases lining up with TRBD2. Looked up from germline, CDR1 is DFQATT and CDR2 is SNEGSKA (reference sequence). The CDR3 length is 15 residues. V shed 6 bases, J shed 5 bases, and the junction held 13 bases outside the gene matches. CDR3 DNA sequence: TGCAGTGCGACTGGGAGCGGGAAGTGGGACAATGAGCAGTTCTTC. This codes for CSATGSGKWDNEQFF.

The genes are TRBV27 and TRBJ2-7, with a possible D match to TRBD2 (5 bases). Germline V gene sequence: CDR1 MNHEY, CDR2 SMNVEV (reference sequence). The CDR3 has 13 residues. Trimming removed 7 bases at V and 6 bases at J, with 16 bases between. CDR3 sequence: CASTPGMSREQYF. DNA of the CDR3: TGTGCCAGCACCCCGGGAATGAGCCGCGAGCAGTACTTC.

The chain joins TRBV10-3 to TRBJ1-5; perhaps TRBD1 as D (5 bases). Germline CDR1 is ENHRY and CDR2 is SYGVKD. The CDR3 has 16 amino acids. V was clipped by 0 bases and J by 5 bases, with 14 bases between them. As DNA, the CDR3 is TGTGCCATCAGTGAGTCGGGTCAGGGAGGGTATCAGCCCCAGCATTTT. Its translation: CAISESGQGGYQPQHF.

This sequence joins TRBV28 and TRBJ1-2; no definite D call. The CDR3 spans 12 residues. V lost 7 bases to trimming and J lost 7 bases, with 13 bases between them. Germline values: CDR1 MDHEN, CDR2 SYDVKM. The CDR3 spells CASNRSLPGYTF. The CDR3 DNA reads TGTGCCAGCAACAGATCTCTTCCTGGCTACACCTTC.

The chain couples TRBV20-1 to TRBJ2-7; maybe TRBD1 (6 bases). The CDR3 contains 12 residues. Germline values: CDR1 DFQATT, CDR2 SNEGSKA (reference sequence). With 6 bases removed from V and 1 base from J, the gap between germline ends came to 10 bases. In nucleotides, the CDR3 is TGCAGTGCCGCAGGGGAGTCCTACGAGCAGTACTTC. This encodes CSAAGESYEQYF.

This chain joins TRBV5-1 and TRBJ2-3, with 9 bases lining up with TRBD1. This CDR3 has 16 amino acids. J was trimmed by 1 base and V by 5 bases; bases with no gene match: 8. The germline V gene has CDR1 SGHRS and CDR2 YFSETQ. CDR3 amino acids: CASRTTGGPRTDTQYF. The CDR3, as DNA: TGCGCCAGCAGAACGACAGGGGGGCCGCGCACAGATACGCAGTATTTT.

The chain links TRBV6-5 to TRBJ1-2; 8 bases match TRBD1. This CDR3 has 13 amino acids. Germline assignment: CDR1 MNHEY and CDR2 SVGAGI. The V gene end was trimmed by 4 bases and the J gene end by 6 bases; junction bases not matched to a gene: 4. Written as DNA, the CDR3 is TGTGCCAGCAGTTTACAGGGGGGTCATGGCTACACCTTC. It specifies CASSLQGGHGYTF.

This clonotype showed up just a few times. V and J are TRBV12-3 or TRBV12-4 and TRBJ1-6, with D perhaps TRBD1 (5 bases). The V end was cut by 3 bases, the J end by 8 bases, with 8 bases between. This CDR3 has 13 residues. The CDR3 DNA follows: TGTGCCAGCAGTTTTCTGGGGGATTCACCCCTCCACTTT. This encodes CASSFLGDSPLHF.

The chain is built from TRBV20-1 and TRBJ1-2; 9 nucleotides agree with TRBD1. The length of the CDR3 is 11 residues. Germline CDR1 DFQATT, CDR2 SNEGSKA (reference sequence). The CDR3 sequence: CVGGQGSGYTF. The CDR3 nucleotides are TGCGTGGGGGGACAGGGATCTGGCTACACCTTC.

The rearrangement links TRBV20-1 to TRBJ2-7; 7 bases agree with TRBD1. This CDR3 contains 12 residues. The germline gives CDR1 DFQATT, CDR2 SNEGSKA (reference sequence). With V trimmed by 7 bases and J by 3 bases, 6 bases remained unmatched. CDR3 sequence reads: CSVPGQNYEQYF. For the CDR3, the DNA is TGCAGTGTCCCGGGACAGAACTACGAGCAGTACTTC.

The V gene is TRBV11-2, the J gene TRBJ2-3; 9 nucleotides match TRBD2. The CDR3 runs 16 residues. CDR1 and CDR2 (germline): SGHAT, FQNNGV. The V segment lost 5 bases and the J segment 3 bases; nucleotides outside the gene matches: 9. As DNA, the CDR3 is TGTGCCAGCAGCCTACAGGCAGCGGGGGGAACAGATACGCAGTATTTT. Encoded protein: CASSLQAAGGTDTQYF.

The chain is built from TRBV6-6 and TRBJ2-7; 8 bases align to TRBD2. CDR1 MNHNY and CDR2 SVGAGI come from the germline V gene (reference sequence). The CDR3 sequence is 16 residues long. V lost 2 bases, J lost 2 bases, and 8 bases stayed unmatched. CDR3 DNA sequence: TGTGCCAGCAGTTACAGGCGGGGGGCTAAGACCTACGAGCAGTACTTC. Protein sequence: CASSYRRGAKTYEQYF.

The rearrangement links TRBV7-9 to TRBJ2-7; D is unclear. The DNA end is a closer match to TRBJ2-5, so the J assignment may be wrong. This CDR3 comprises 17 residues. Germline values: CDR1 SEHNR, CDR2 FQNEAQ (reference sequence). CDR3 in amino acids: CASSLDADPVDWETQYF. The CDR3 DNA is TGTGCCAGCAGCTTAGACGCTGACCCCGTCGATTGGGAGACCCAGTACTTC.

J is TRBJ2-1 and V is TRBV6-5; 7 nucleotides match TRBD2. Per germline, CDR1 MNHEY and CDR2 SVGAGI. The V segment lost 2 bases and the J segment 0 bases; nucleotides outside the gene matches: 7. This CDR3 comprises 17 residues. The CDR3: CASSYGRGGSSYNEQFF. The CDR3, as DNA: TGTGCCAGCAGTTACGGGCGCGGGGGTAGCTCCTACAATGAGCAGTTCTTC.

This clonotype was counted ten times or more. The V call is TRBV27, the J call TRBJ1-5, with D possibly being TRBD1 (6 bases). The CDR3 totals 13 residues. V gave up 1 base and J gave up 8 bases, with 9 bases separating them. Per the germline V gene, CDR1 is MNHEY and CDR2 is SMNVEV (reference sequence). The CDR3 DNA sequence: TGTGCCAGCAGTTTATGGGGGCAGGAGCCCCAGCATTTT. This codes for CASSLWGQEPQHF.

This clonotype was counted a few times. The V call is TRBV15, the J call TRBJ1-2, with TRBD1 as a possible D gene (5 bases). CDR1 and CDR2 from the germline V gene are LNHNV and YYDKDF (reference sequence). CDR3 length equals 19 residues. V lost 2 bases to trimming and J lost 3 bases, with 25 bases between them. In nucleotides, the CDR3 is TGTGCCACCAGCAGATACAAACGGAGACAGAGCCTAAGAGACTATGGCTACACCTTC. Amino acid sequence: CATSRYKRRQSLRDYGYTF.

J is TRBJ1-5 and V is TRBV3-1; no clear D gene. The germline V gene encodes CDR1 LGHDT and CDR2 YNNKEL (reference sequence). The CDR3 spans 15 residues. V lost 0 bases to trimming and J lost 4 bases, with 10 bases between them. CDR3 bases: TGTGCCAGCAGCCAAGATCTCCCGGTGAATCAGCCCCAGCATTTT. It codes for CASSQDLPVNQPQHF.

The chain combines TRBV14 with TRBJ2-2, with D possibly TRBD2 on 5 matching bases. This CDR3 is built from 15 residues. Germline V lookup: CDR1 SGHDN, CDR2 FVKESK. The V and J ends lost 1 base and 4 bases respectively, with 10 bases between them. DNA of the CDR3: TGTGCCAGCAGCCAAGGGAGGACTGTCACCGGGGAGCTGTTTTTT. Protein sequence: CASSQGRTVTGELFF.

This clonotype was seen only a few times. The chain is built from TRBV3-1 and TRBJ2-1; D not certain. Germline loops: CDR1 LGHDT, CDR2 YNNKEL (reference sequence). Trimming stripped 1 base from V and 7 bases from J, with 11 bases between. The CDR3 sequence is 14 residues long. Here the CDR3 reads CASSQVGFRNEQFF. The CDR3, as DNA: TGTGCCAGCAGCCAAGTGGGTTTTCGTAATGAGCAGTTCTTC.

This clonotype was detected many times. The rearrangement joins TRBV9 to TRBJ1-5; possibly TRBD1 for D (5 bases). Trimming removed 4 bases at V and 0 bases at J, with 8 bases between. Looked up from germline, CDR1 is SGDLS and CDR2 is YYNGEE. The CDR3 runs 14 residues. The CDR3 DNA follows: TGTGCCAGCAGCACACAGGATAGCAATCAGCCCCAGCATTTT. Translation: CASSTQDSNQPQHF.

The gene calls are TRBV6-1 and TRBJ2-7; TRBD2 matches 15 bases. CDR1 MNHNS and CDR2 SASEGT come from the germline V gene. V dropped 7 bases and J dropped 2; count of bases not matched to a gene: 9. The CDR3 runs to 17 residues. The CDR3 reads CASTIGTSGGLTYEQYF. Written as DNA, the CDR3 is TGTGCCAGCACAATCGGGACTAGCGGGGGGCTAACCTACGAGCAGTACTTC.

The chain joins TRBV12-3 or TRBV12-4 to TRBJ2-3; 9 bases are a match to TRBD1. This CDR3 contains 15 residues. V was pared by 6 bases and J by 5 bases, with 9 bases of the junction left unmatched. CDR3 coding DNA: TGTGCCAGCAGCGTACAGGGGGCACGGGGAGATACGCAGTATTTT. Translating gives CASSVQGARGDTQYF.

V is TRBV30 and J is TRBJ1-1; D not resolved. Germline CDR1 is GTSNPN and CDR2 is SVGIG (reference sequence). The CDR3 consists of 13 residues. Trimming removed 0 bases from V and 6 bases from J, with 11 bases in between. The CDR3 nucleotides read TGTGCCTGGAGTGTGGGATCATACGCTGAAGCTTTCTTT. Amino acids: CAWSVGSYAEAFF.

This clonotype was seen repeatedly, ten times or more. The chain is built from TRBV27 and TRBJ1-2; unclear D gene. The CDR3 is made up of 15 amino acids. Germline-derived CDR1 and CDR2 are MNHEY and SMNVEV (reference sequence). V lost 4 bases to trimming and J lost 2 bases, with 14 bases between them. For the CDR3, the DNA is TGTGCCAGCAGTTCATCCGGGTTGGGCAACTATGGCTACACCTTC. Its translation is CASSSSGLGNYGYTF.